This entry lists 22 T cell receptor beta chains sequenced from one sample in a study of cytomegalovirus exposure and HLA in healthy donors. In the PCR, 60 Vbeta and 13 Jbeta primers were used. The assay was immunoSEQ multiplex PCR, and TCRdb's table has in-frame clones only and misses some. Of 100,000 to 150,000 clones in the sample, 78% were seen once. The material sequenced was PBMCs. The origin of the receptors is a woman in her thirties or forties in good health and CMV-seronegative.

This clone turned up a few times. V gene TRBV6-6 combines with J gene TRBJ1-1, with D perhaps TRBD1 (5 bases). The CDR3 loop spans 15 amino acids. Germline loops: CDR1 MNHNY, CDR2 SVGAGI (reference sequence). Trimming removed 4 bases at V and 1 base at J, with 13 bases between. In nucleotides, the CDR3 is TGTGCCAGCAGTTCCGGACACCTTCAGAACACTGAAGCTTTCTTT. Its protein product is CASSSGHLQNTEAFF.

The chain recombines TRBV7-9 with TRBJ2-1; possibly TRBD2 for D (7 bases). The V gene lost 7 bases and the J gene lost 5 bases, with 18 bases spanning the gap. This CDR3 spans 15 amino acids. Per germline, CDR1 SEHNR and CDR2 FQNEAQ (reference sequence). CDR3 loop: CASTTRTAGNNEQFF. The DNA for the CDR3 is TGTGCCAGCACGACCCGGACAGCGGGGAACAATGAGCAGTTCTTC.

The chain carries TRBV11-2 and TRBJ1-1, with D possibly being TRBD1 (6 bases). This CDR3 spans 15 amino acids. CDR1 and CDR2 from the germline V gene are SGHAT and FQNNGV. The V gene lost 4 bases and the J gene lost 4 bases, with 16 bases spanning the gap. CDR3 amino acids: CASSYNRVSGTEAFF. The CDR3 DNA follows: TGTGCCAGCAGCTACAACAGGGTTTCGGGCACTGAAGCTTTCTTT.

This sequence joins TRBV30 and TRBJ2-7; 7 bases fit TRBD1. Trimming at V came to 2 bases and at J to 2 bases, leaving 12 bases not matched to a gene. This CDR3 contains 16 residues. CDR1 and CDR2 from the germline V gene are GTSNPN and SVGIG (reference sequence). The CDR3 reads CAWSFPQGILTYEQYF. The CDR3 DNA is TGTGCCTGGAGTTTCCCACAGGGGATTCTTACCTACGAGCAGTACTTC.

This clone has just one count. This chain connects TRBV7-2 to TRBJ1-2, with a possible D match to TRBD1 (5 bases). CDR3 length equals 15 residues. V was pared by 4 bases and J by 4 bases, with 16 bases between. CDR1 is SGHTA and CDR2 is FQGNSA in the germline V gene. CDR3 in DNA: TGTGCCAGCAGCTCTCCGGCTGGGGGAGGCTATGGCTACACCTTC. This codes for CASSSPAGGGYGYTF. The full variable domain, its missing parts supplied by reference TRBV7-2 and TRBJ1-2, is GAGVSQSPSNKVTEKGKDVELRCDPISGHTALYWYRQSLGQGLEFLIYFQGNSAPDKSGLPSDRFSAERTGGSVSTLTIQRTQQEDSAVYLCASSSPAGGGYGYTFGSGTRLTVV.

The rearrangement joins TRBV6-5 to TRBJ2-2; possibly TRBD2 for D (6 bases). Trimming shortened V by 2 bases and J by 6 bases, and 16 bases separated the two germline ends. CDR1 and CDR2 (germline): MNHEY, SVGAGI. This CDR3 contains 16 residues. CDR3 sequence: CASSYGGWGDPGELFF. In DNA form, the CDR3 reads TGTGCCAGCAGTTACGGAGGGTGGGGTGACCCCGGGGAGCTGTTTTTT.

The chain combines TRBV5-1 with TRBJ2-2; TRBD2 might be the D (5 bases). Trimming pared 5 bases from V and 1 base from J, leaving 12 bases between. Germline CDR1 reads SGHRS; CDR2 reads YFSETQ. CDR3 length: 15 residues. CDR3 in DNA: TGCGCCAGCAGGGAGGCCCGGGGGAACACCGGGGAGCTGTTTTTT. Protein sequence: CASREARGNTGELFF.

This clone turned up a few times. The chain carries TRBV27 and TRBJ2-7; possible D gene TRBD2, 5 bases. Trimming pared 5 bases from V and 6 bases from J, leaving 17 bases between. The CDR3 spans 14 residues. The germline CDR1 and CDR2 sequences are MNHEY and SMNVEV (reference sequence). The CDR3 nucleotides read TGTGCCAGCAGTCCTAGGACGGGGTCGGGCGAGCAGTACTTC. This translates into CASSPRTGSGEQYF.

As concerns this clone: One end of the junction is discordant with germline, which a read error may explain. This rearrangement joins TRBV5-1 to TRBJ2-4, with 8 positions matching TRBD2. Looked up from germline, CDR1 is SGHRS and CDR2 is YFSETQ. The CDR3 covers 16 residues. The CDR3 sequence: CASSFPSGWAKNSQYF. The CDR3 DNA reads TGCGCCAGCAGCTTTCCTAGCGGGTGGGCCAAAAACAGTCAGTACTTC. The full variable domain, in which reference TRBV5-1 and TRBJ2-4 provide the parts outside the CDR3, is KAGVTQTPRYLIKTRGQQVTLSCSPISGHRSVSWYQQTPGQGLQFLFEYFSETQRNKGNFPGRFSGRQFSNSRSEMNVSTLELGDSALYLCASSFPSGWAKNSQYFGAGTRLSVL.

Only a few counts were recorded for this clone. The chain has TRBV2 and TRBJ2-5, with 8 bases identical to TRBD2. The CDR3 is 15 residues long. Unmatched junction bases numbered 8, after V lost 6 bases and J lost 2 bases. Germline-derived CDR1 and CDR2 are SNHLY and FYNNEI. In DNA form, the CDR3 reads TGTGCCAGCAGCCCTCCGGGAGGGAGGCAAGAGACCCAGTACTTC. Translated, it gives CASSPPGGRQETQYF.

In this sample, this clone turned up once. V and J are TRBV5-1 and TRBJ2-7; 8 bases match TRBD2. The CDR3 covers 14 residues. The V gene end was trimmed by 8 bases and the J gene end by 0 bases; junction bases not matched to a gene: 7. CDR1 and CDR2 from the germline V gene are SGHRS and YFSETQ. The CDR3 coding sequence is TGCGCCAGTTCTGCGGGGGGCAGCTCCTACGAGCAGTACTTC. It encodes CASSAGGSSYEQYF.

V gene TRBV5-1 combines with J gene TRBJ2-5, with a possible D match to TRBD1 (6 bases). There are 13 residues in the CDR3. Germline assignment: CDR1 SGHRS and CDR2 YFSETQ. The germline V and J ends were trimmed by 7 bases and 5 bases, with 15 bases remaining between them. In DNA, the CDR3 is TGCGCCAGCGATAGGGGGTCCGGTGAGACCCAGTACTTC. This sequence encodes CASDRGSGETQYF.

V gene TRBV29-1 combines with J gene TRBJ2-2; TRBD1 matches at 10 bases. The CDR3 contains 13 residues. Unmatched junction bases numbered 3, after V lost 5 bases and J lost 6 bases. From germline, CDR1 is SQVTM and CDR2 ANQGSEA. The CDR3 spells CSVLTGGSGELFF. In DNA, the CDR3 is TGCAGCGTTCTGACAGGGGGCTCCGGGGAGCTGTTTTTT.

A single count supports this clone. The CDR3 region has the DNA TGTGCCAGCATGACAGGGGCTATGGATGAGCAGTTCTTC. It yields the protein CASMTGAMDEQFF. The gene calls are TRBV28 and TRBJ2-1; 8 bases are shared with TRBD1. The germline V gene encodes CDR1 MDHEN and CDR2 SYDVKM. The junction had 7 bases not matched to a gene; V was cut back by 7 bases and J by 8 bases. The CDR3 is 13 residues long.

The chain employs TRBV10-3 and TRBJ2-2; the D is unclear. Trimming took off 4 bases at V and 3 bases at J, with 12 bases between the two ends. This CDR3 spans 15 amino acids. In germline, CDR1 is ENHRY, CDR2 SYGVKD. The CDR3 region has the DNA TGTGCCATCAGTGGGAGCCCCACCTACACCGGGGAGCTGTTTTTT. Protein: CAISGSPTYTGELFF.

This clone was picked up one time. The DNA for the CDR3 is TGCGCCAGCAGCTTGGGAGGGACATCCGGGGCCAACGTCCTGACTTTC. It translates to CASSLGGTSGANVLTF. This chain uses TRBV5-1 with TRBJ2-6, with a weak D call TRBD1 (6 bases). V shed 0 bases and J shed 4 bases, with 11 bases lying between them. The germline V gene has CDR1 SGHRS and CDR2 YFSETQ. The CDR3 is 16 amino acids.

CDR3 coding DNA: TGTGCCAGCTCACAGCTTTTAGCCAAAAACATTCAGTACTTC. Amino acids: CASSQLLAKNIQYF. V and J are TRBV18 and TRBJ2-4; D is undetermined. V dropped 4 bases and J dropped 0 bases, with 7 bases sitting between them. The CDR3 sequence is 14 residues long. The germline V gene has CDR1 KGHSH and CDR2 LQKENI. The full variable domain, its missing parts supplied by reference TRBV18 and TRBJ2-4, is NAGVMQNPRHLVRRRGQEARLRCSPMKGHSHVYWYRQLPEEGLKFMVYLQKENIIDESGMPKERFSAEFPKEGPSILRIQQVVRGDSAAYFCASSQLLAKNIQYFGAGTRLSVL.

The chain has TRBV27 and TRBJ1-2; TRBD1 might be the D (5 bases). Deletions cut 6 bases from V and 6 bases from J, with 14 bases between. Germline CDR1 MNHEY, CDR2 SMNVEV (reference sequence). This CDR3 contains 13 residues. This chain's CDR3 is CASRPGGVNGYTF. The CDR3 coding sequence is TGTGCCAGCAGACCTGGGGGGGTCAATGGCTACACCTTC.

The genes are TRBV29-1 and TRBJ2-5; D gene unclear. The CDR3 sequence is 13 residues long. CDR1 and CDR2 from the germline V gene are SQVTM and ANQGSEA. V was trimmed by 0 bases and J by 5 bases, leaving 10 bases between them. CDR3 in amino acids: CSVEDLGRETQYF. CDR3 in DNA: TGCAGCGTTGAAGATCTGGGCAGGGAGACCCAGTACTTC.

The V gene is TRBV7-7, the J gene TRBJ2-5, with TRBD1 matching 8 bases. The DNA end is a closer match to TRBJ2-7, so the J assignment may be wrong. The CDR3 runs 16 residues. Germline assignment: CDR1 SSHAT and CDR2 FNYEAQ (reference sequence). In DNA, the CDR3 is TGTGCCAGCAGCTTAGGCGCTTTAGGACAGGGCGCCGAGCAGTACTTC. Its translation is CASSLGALGQGAEQYF.

This chain uses TRBV28 with TRBJ1-5; no definite D call. This CDR3 is 16 amino acids long. Per the germline V gene, CDR1 is MDHEN and CDR2 is SYDVKM. V was shortened by 2 bases and J by 2 bases, with 13 bases between the two germline ends. CDR3 region: CASSLNSPSGNQPQHF. In DNA form, the CDR3 reads TGTGCCAGCAGTTTAAACTCCCCTTCCGGCAATCAGCCCCAGCATTTT.

The genes are TRBV10-1 and TRBJ2-3; D not certain. The CDR3 length is 15 residues. The germline V gene encodes CDR1 WNHNN and CDR2 SYGVQD (reference sequence). Trimming removed 2 bases from V and 3 bases from J, with 12 bases in between. CDR3 nucleotides: TGCGCCAGCAGTGAGGGAAAATGGAGTACAGATACGCAGTATTTT. Translating it yields CASSEGKWSTDTQYF.